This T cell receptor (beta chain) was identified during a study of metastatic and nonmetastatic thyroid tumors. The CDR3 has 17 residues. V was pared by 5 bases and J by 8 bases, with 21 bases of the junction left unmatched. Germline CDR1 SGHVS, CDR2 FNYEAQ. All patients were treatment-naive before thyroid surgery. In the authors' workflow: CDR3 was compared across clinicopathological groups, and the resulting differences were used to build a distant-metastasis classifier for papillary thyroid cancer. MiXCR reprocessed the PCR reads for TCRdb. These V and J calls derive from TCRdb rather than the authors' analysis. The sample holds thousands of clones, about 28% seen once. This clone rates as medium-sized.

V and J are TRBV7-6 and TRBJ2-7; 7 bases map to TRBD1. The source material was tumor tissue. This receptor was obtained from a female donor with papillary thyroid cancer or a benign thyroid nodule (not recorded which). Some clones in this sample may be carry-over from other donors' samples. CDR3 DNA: TGTGCCAGCAGCCATCTAAGGGACAGCCGGGGAAAGTCTCAGCAGTACTTC. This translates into CASSHLRDSRGKSQQYF.